These 14 T cell receptor beta chains share one sample of origin, sequenced in a study of beta chain features in type 1 diabetes. The antigens of these receptors remain unknown. General observations from the study: In all four CD4+ subsets, TCRB CDR3 length was significantly, moderately reduced in type 1 diabetes.

Expressed TCRB transcripts were sequenced because the isolated RNA had all been reverse transcribed beforehand. Only in-frame clones appear in the TCRdb table, and some are missing; sequencing was by immunoSEQ multiplex PCR. The sample shows around 150,000 clones, approximately 10% of them seen only once. The specimen sequenced was central memory CD4+ T cells from blood. These TCRs come from a man younger than 45 with type 1 diabetes.

As regards this clone: This specimen includes other DNA sequences encoding the same CDR3. The chain recombines TRBV7-9 with TRBJ2-1; D not resolved. CDR1 and CDR2 from the germline V gene are SEHNR and FQNEAQ (reference sequence). This CDR3 has 13 amino acids. Trimming took off 3 bases at V and 7 bases at J, with 10 bases between the two ends. This CDR3 is CASSLSQNNEQFF. The CDR3 DNA sequence: TGTGCCAGCAGCTTGTCGCAGAATAATGAGCAGTTCTTC.

The gene calls are TRBV4-3 and TRBJ2-1; 10 bases are a match to TRBD2. The CDR3 has 15 amino acids. CDR1 and CDR2 from the germline V gene are LGHNA and YSLEER. V lost 4 bases and J lost 5; bases outside the gene matches: 5. CDR3 in DNA: TGCGCCAGCAGCCTTCGGACTAGCGGCGACAATGAGCAGTTCTTC. This gives the protein CASSLRTSGDNEQFF.

V is TRBV2 and J is TRBJ2-5; D gene unclear. CDR1 SNHLY and CDR2 FYNNEI come from the germline V gene. V lost 3 bases and J 5 bases, leaving 10 bases between the germline ends. The CDR3 length is 13 residues. In DNA form, the CDR3 reads TGTGCCAGCAGTGATATATCCCGGGAGACCCAGTACTTC. Translation: CASSDISRETQYF.

In its sample, this clone was seen a few times. The J gene is TRBJ1-2, the V gene TRBV11-2, with 8 bases fitting TRBD1. Losses at the gene ends were 5 bases for V and 4 bases for J; bases not matched to a gene: 6. This CDR3 is 14 amino acids long. Germline CDR1 reads SGHAT; CDR2 reads FQNNGV. The CDR3 DNA reads TGTGCCAGCAGCGGACGGACAGGGCTCTATGGCTACACCTTC. Its translation is CASSGRTGLYGYTF.

The chain carries TRBV28 and TRBJ2-3; perhaps TRBD1 as D (6 bases). The CDR3 extends over 14 amino acids. The germline V gene has CDR1 MDHEN and CDR2 SYDVKM. V was cut by 7 bases and J by 2 bases, with 13 bases left in between. CDR3 sequence (DNA): TGTGCCAGCAAACGAGGGGGTAACACAGATACGCAGTATTTT. The encoded protein is CASKRGGNTDTQYF.

The chain combines TRBV7-9 with TRBJ2-7; tentative D call: TRBD2 (5 bases). Germline loops: CDR1 SEHNR, CDR2 FQNEAQ (reference sequence). The CDR3 has 15 residues. V shed 4 bases and J shed 2 bases, with 15 bases lying between them. CDR3 sequence reads: CASSSPSGRPYEQYF. CDR3 nucleotides: TGTGCCAGCAGCTCCCCCTCTGGGAGACCCTACGAGCAGTACTTC.

The sample holds a few counts of this clone. This sequence joins TRBV14 and TRBJ2-1; 7 positions match TRBD2. Germline CDR1 SGHDN, CDR2 FVKESK. Germline trimming cut 3 bases from V and 7 bases from J; bases unmatched to any gene: 9. CDR3 length equals 15 residues. The CDR3 loop is CASSQREIVWNEQFF. Written as DNA, the CDR3 is TGTGCCAGCAGCCAGCGGGAGATCGTTTGGAATGAGCAGTTCTTC.

This clone was observed a few times. The chain combines TRBV5-1 with TRBJ1-1; the match to TRBD1 covers 9 bases. Germline CDR1 is SGHRS and CDR2 is YFSETQ. V lost 3 bases, J lost 1 base, and 4 bases stayed unmatched. This CDR3 region has 15 residues. In nucleotides, the CDR3 is TGCGCCAGCAGCTGGGGACAGGGCCAGAACACTGAAGCTTTCTTT. This translates into CASSWGQGQNTEAFF.

This clone was counted only a few times. The chain combines TRBV28 with TRBJ2-1; the match to TRBD2 covers 11 bases. CDR1 MDHEN and CDR2 SYDVKM come from the germline V gene. The CDR3 is 15 residues long. Unmatched junction bases numbered 3, after V lost 6 bases and J lost 2 bases. CDR3 sequence reads: CASSGSGRAYNEQFF. The CDR3 coding sequence is TGTGCCAGCAGCGGTAGCGGGAGGGCCTACAATGAGCAGTTCTTC. Full variable domain (outside the CDR3, taken from reference TRBV28 and TRBJ2-1): DVKVTQSSRYLVKRTGEKVFLECVQDMDHENMFWYRQDPGLGLRLIYFSYDVKMKEKGDIPEGYSVSREKKERFSLILESASTNQTSMYLCASSGSGRAYNEQFFGPGTRLTVL.

The chain employs TRBV7-2 and TRBJ2-5; 9 bases agree with TRBD2. The CDR3 length is 15 residues. CDR1 is SGHTA and CDR2 is FQGNSA in the germline V gene. J lost 8 bases, V lost 0 bases, and 7 bases had no gene match. The CDR3 bases are TGTGCCAGCAGCTTAGCGTGGGATAGCGGGGGCACCCAGTACTTC. It codes for CASSLAWDSGGTQYF.

The chain is built from TRBV4-2 and TRBJ1-1; TRBD1 agrees at 12 bases. This CDR3 is built from 16 residues. Germline values: CDR1 LGHNA, CDR2 YNFKEQ. The junction had 5 bases not matched to a gene; V was cut back by 4 bases and J by 2 bases. The CDR3 DNA reads as TGTGCCAGCAGCCCCGGGACAGGGGGCAAAAACACTGAAGCTTTCTTT. Translation: CASSPGTGGKNTEAFF.

V is TRBV18 and J is TRBJ2-3; no clear D. This CDR3 has 15 residues. The germline CDR1 and CDR2 sequences are KGHSH and LQKENI. The V gene lost 2 bases and the J gene lost 0 bases, with 9 bases spanning the gap. CDR3 loop: CASSPSVSSTDTQYF. CDR3 coding DNA: TGTGCCAGCTCACCATCTGTCTCTAGCACAGATACGCAGTATTTT.

The chain combines TRBV15 with TRBJ1-5; 7 bases map to TRBD1. V shed 8 bases, J shed 0 bases, and the junction held 1 base outside the gene matches. The germline gives CDR1 LNHNV, CDR2 YYDKDF (reference sequence). The CDR3 loop spans 13 amino acids. In DNA form, the CDR3 reads TGTGCCACCGGACAGGCTAGCAATCAGCCCCAGCATTTT. As protein: CATGQASNQPQHF.

The chain joins TRBV7-9 to TRBJ2-3; D uncertain. This CDR3 has 14 amino acids. The V gene's germline CDR1 is SEHNR and CDR2 FQNEAQ (reference sequence). Trimming removed 1 base at V and 3 bases at J, with 8 bases between. CDR3 in amino acids: CASSLVVRTDTQYF. In DNA form, the CDR3 reads TGTGCCAGCAGCTTAGTAGTGCGGACAGATACGCAGTATTTT.